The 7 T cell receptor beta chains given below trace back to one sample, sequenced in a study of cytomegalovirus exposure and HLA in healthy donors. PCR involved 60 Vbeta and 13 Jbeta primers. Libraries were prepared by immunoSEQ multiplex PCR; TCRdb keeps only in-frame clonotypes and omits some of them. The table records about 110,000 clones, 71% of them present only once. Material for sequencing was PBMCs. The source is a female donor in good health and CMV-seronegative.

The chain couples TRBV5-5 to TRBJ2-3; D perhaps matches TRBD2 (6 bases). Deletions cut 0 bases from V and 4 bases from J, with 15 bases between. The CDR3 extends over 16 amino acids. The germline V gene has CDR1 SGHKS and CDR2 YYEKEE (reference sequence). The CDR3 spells CASSLAFLGGSDTQYF. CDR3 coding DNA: TGTGCCAGCAGCTTGGCATTCTTGGGAGGATCAGATACGCAGTATTTT.

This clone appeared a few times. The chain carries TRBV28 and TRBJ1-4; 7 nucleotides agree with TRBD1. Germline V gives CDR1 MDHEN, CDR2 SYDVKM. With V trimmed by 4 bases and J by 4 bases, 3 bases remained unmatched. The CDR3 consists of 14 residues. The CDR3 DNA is TGTGCCAGCAGTTCGACAGGGAATAATGAAAAACTGTTTTTT. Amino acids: CASSSTGNNEKLFF.

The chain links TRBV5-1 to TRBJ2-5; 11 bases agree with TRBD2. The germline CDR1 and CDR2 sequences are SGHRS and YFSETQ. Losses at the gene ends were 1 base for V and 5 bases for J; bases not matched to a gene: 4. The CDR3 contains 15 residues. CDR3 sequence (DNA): TGCGCCAGCAGCTTGCGCCCTAGCGGGAGGGAGACCCAGTACTTC. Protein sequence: CASSLRPSGRETQYF.

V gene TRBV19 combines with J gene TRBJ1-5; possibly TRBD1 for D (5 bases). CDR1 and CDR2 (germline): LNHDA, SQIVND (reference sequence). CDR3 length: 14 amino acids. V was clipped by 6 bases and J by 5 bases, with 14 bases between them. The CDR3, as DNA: TGTGCCAGTAGCTCAGTAGGCAGGGATCAGCCCCAGCATTTT. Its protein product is CASSSVGRDQPQHF.

As DNA, the CDR3 is TGTGCCATCAGCTCAGGGACTAGCACAGATACGCAGTATTTT. Residues: CAISSGTSTDTQYF. The rearrangement uses TRBV10-3 and TRBJ2-3, with a weak D call TRBD2 (6 bases). This CDR3 spans 14 amino acids. Germline V gene sequence: CDR1 ENHRY, CDR2 SYGVKD. Trimming stripped 6 bases from V and 0 bases from J, with 10 bases between.

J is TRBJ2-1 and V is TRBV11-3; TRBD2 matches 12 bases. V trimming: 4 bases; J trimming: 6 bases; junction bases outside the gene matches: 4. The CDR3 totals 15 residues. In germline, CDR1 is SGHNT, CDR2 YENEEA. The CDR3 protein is CASSSWTSGVNEQFF. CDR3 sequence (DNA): TGTGCCAGCAGCTCTTGGACTAGCGGGGTCAATGAGCAGTTCTTC. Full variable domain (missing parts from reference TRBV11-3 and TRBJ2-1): EAGVVQSPRYKIIEKKQPVAFWCNPISGHNTLYWYLQNLGQGPELLIRYENEEAVDDSQLPKDRFSAERLKGVDSTLKIQPAELGDSAVYLCASSSWTSGVNEQFFGPGTRLTVL.

The CDR3 DNA is TGTGCCAGCAGCTCAACAGGGGTAGGGGCCAACGTCCTGACTTTC. Translated, it gives CASSSTGVGANVLTF. The V and J genes are TRBV11-3 and TRBJ2-6; 7 nucleotides match TRBD1. J lost 4 bases, V lost 4 bases, and 4 bases had no gene match. There are 15 residues in the CDR3. CDR1 and CDR2 (germline): SGHNT, YENEEA.